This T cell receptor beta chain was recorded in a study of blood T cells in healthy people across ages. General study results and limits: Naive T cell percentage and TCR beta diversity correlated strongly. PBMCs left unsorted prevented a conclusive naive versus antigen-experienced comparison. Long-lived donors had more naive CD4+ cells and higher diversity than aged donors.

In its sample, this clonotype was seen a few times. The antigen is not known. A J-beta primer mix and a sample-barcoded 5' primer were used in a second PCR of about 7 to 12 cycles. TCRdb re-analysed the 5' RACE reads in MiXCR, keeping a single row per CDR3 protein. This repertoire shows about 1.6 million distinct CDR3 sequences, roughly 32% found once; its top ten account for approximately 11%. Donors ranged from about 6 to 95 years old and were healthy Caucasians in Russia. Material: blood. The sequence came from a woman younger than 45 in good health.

The CDR3 sequence: CASIPEWVTGNQPQHF. The CDR3 coding sequence is TGTGCCAGCATCCCTGAGTGGGTTACGGGCAATCAGCCCCAGCATTTT. V is TRBV6-8 and J is TRBJ1-5, with D unresolved. CDR1 is MNHGY and CDR2 is SAAAGT in the germline V gene. Trimming stripped 7 bases from V and 2 bases from J, with 18 bases between. This CDR3 region has 16 residues.